Presented here are 21 T cell receptor beta chains from one specimen sequenced in a study of vaccination and CD4 T cells after COVID-19. Treatment given: approximately 9-day PBMC culture with coronavirus spike peptide pools or control peptides (ViraFEST assay). Cultured CD4+ T cell DNA was sequenced using the Oncomine TCR Beta short-read assay. TCRdb called the PCR reads again in MiXCR, with one record for every CDR3 protein. Of just over 20,000 distinct CDR3 sequences listed, roughly 60% are singletons. For these TCRs, the target antigens are not known. Material: CD4+ T cells from blood, cultured in vitro, obtained before SARS-CoV-2 vaccination. The receptor set was obtained from a human donor who received a COVID-19 vaccine.

The chain combines TRBV20-1 with TRBJ2-3, with a weak D call TRBD2 (6 bases). Germline loops: CDR1 DFQATT, CDR2 SNEGSKA (reference sequence). V was pared by 3 bases and J by 1 base, with 17 bases between. The CDR3 is 16 amino acids. CDR3 residues: CSASGGASPGTDTQYF. The CDR3 region has the DNA TGCAGTGCTAGCGGGGGTGCTTCCCCTGGCACAGATACGCAGTATTTT.

The chain links TRBV12-3 or TRBV12-4 to TRBJ2-3; TRBD2 is a possible D gene (6 bases). Trimming removed 7 bases at V and 1 base at J, with 15 bases between. The CDR3 is 15 residues long. This chain's CDR3 is CASNPSGGGTDTQYF. CDR3 DNA sequence: TGTGCCAGCAACCCCTCCGGCGGGGGCACAGATACGCAGTATTTT.

The chain is built from TRBV19 and TRBJ2-2; TRBD2 matches 8 bases. V lost 2 bases to trimming and J lost 5 bases; unmatched junction nucleotides: 7. The CDR3 totals 16 residues. The V gene's germline CDR1 is LNHDA and CDR2 SQIVND (reference sequence). CDR3 nucleotide sequence: TGTGCCAGTAGTATACGGGGGGGCCGGGGGACCGGGGAGCTGTTTTTT. Its protein is CASSIRGGRGTGELFF.

This clonotype showed up just a few times. The V and J genes are TRBV7-8 and TRBJ2-5; 9 bases map to TRBD2. Germline assignment: CDR1 SGHVS and CDR2 FQNEAQ. This CDR3 is 14 amino acids long. J was trimmed by 5 bases and V by 7 bases; bases with no gene match: 8. The DNA of the CDR3 is TGTGCCAGCACCGAGGGACTAGCAAAGGAGACCCAGTACTTC. Protein product: CASTEGLAKETQYF. Full variable domain (outside the CDR3, taken from reference TRBV7-8 and TRBJ2-5): GAGVSQSPRYKVAKRGQDVALRCDPISGHVSLFWYQQALGQGPEFLTYFQNEAQLDKSGLPSDRFFAERPEGSVSTLKIQRTQQEDSAVYLCASTEGLAKETQYFGPGTRLLVL.

The genes are TRBV12-3 or TRBV12-4 and TRBJ2-3, with 14 bases that match TRBD2. The length of the CDR3 is 17 residues. Trimming cost V 5 bases and J 4 bases; bases outside gene matches: 8. CDR3: CASSPGTSGGWADTQYF. The CDR3 DNA reads as TGTGCCAGCAGTCCTGGGACTAGCGGGGGTTGGGCAGATACGCAGTATTTT.

J is TRBJ1-2 and V is TRBV5-4; 9 bases are a match to TRBD1. V lost 0 bases and J lost 8; bases outside the gene matches: 8. CDR1 is SGHNT and CDR2 is YYREEE in the germline V gene (reference sequence). The CDR3 consists of 15 residues. The CDR3 DNA follows: TGTGCCAGCAGCTTGGAGCTGGACAGGGGTAAAGGCTACACCTTC. It translates to CASSLELDRGKGYTF.

The chain combines TRBV30 with TRBJ1-1, with a weak D call TRBD1 (5 bases). Germline V gene sequence: CDR1 GTSNPN, CDR2 SVGIG (reference sequence). With 2 bases removed from V and 7 bases from J, the gap between germline ends came to 17 bases. This CDR3 has 14 residues. CDR3 DNA sequence: TGTGCCTGGAGTCCAATAACAGGTAGGGGTGAAGCTTTCTTT. This sequence encodes CAWSPITGRGEAFF.

This clonotype was seen a single time. This chain uses TRBV25-1 with TRBJ1-1; D is unclear. Trimming cost V 1 base and J 2 bases, with 23 bases left between them. Germline values: CDR1 MGHDK, CDR2 SYGVNS. The CDR3 length is 19 residues. DNA for the CDR3: TGTGCCAGCAGTGAATCCACCCCCGGGGTGCCCACTGGAAACACTGAAGCTTTCTTT. Translating gives CASSESTPGVPTGNTEAFF.

This clonotype was detected a few times. This rearrangement joins TRBV20-1 to TRBJ1-5; tentatively, D is TRBD1 (5 bases). V gave up 0 bases and J gave up 4 bases, with 16 bases separating them. CDR3 length equals 16 residues. Germline-derived CDR1 and CDR2 are DFQATT and SNEGSKA (reference sequence). DNA for the CDR3: TGCAGTGCTAGAGAGCTGACAGTGACCCTAAATCAGCCCCAGCATTTT. Encoded protein: CSARELTVTLNQPQHF.

The chain combines TRBV20-1 with TRBJ2-3; TRBD2 matches at 7 bases. CDR1 is DFQATT, CDR2 SNEGSKA, per germline (reference sequence). This CDR3 has 14 amino acids. The CDR3 DNA sequence: TGCAGCGCTGGGGACTACCTGAAAACAGATACGCAGTATTTT. Residues: CSAGDYLKTDTQYF.

The chain combines TRBV12-3 or TRBV12-4 with TRBJ1-1; the D is unclear. There are 16 residues in the CDR3. Trimming left V 2 bases short and J 1 base short, with 14 bases between. CDR3 in amino acids: CASSLSLAGPNTEAFF. The CDR3 DNA is TGTGCCAGCAGTTTAAGTTTAGCAGGCCCGAACACTGAAGCTTTCTTT.

The J gene is TRBJ2-5, the V gene TRBV24-1; D might be TRBD1 or TRBD2, each matching 6 bases. With 3 bases removed from V and 5 bases from J, the gap between germline ends came to 9 bases. Germline V gives CDR1 KGHDR, CDR2 SFDVKD. The CDR3 extends over 13 amino acids. The CDR3 protein is CATSDGGLETQYF. DNA of the CDR3: TGTGCCACCAGTGATGGGGGGCTGGAGACCCAGTACTTC.

Of note for this clonotype: The junction and the germline gene differ at one end; a read error may be behind it. The chain links TRBV25-1 to TRBJ2-7; 8 bases match TRBD1. This CDR3 is built from 15 residues. Germline V gives CDR1 MGHDK, CDR2 SYGVNS. CDR3 in amino acids: CASSEEDRDSHEQYF. CDR3 in DNA: TGTGCCAGCAGTGAGGAGGACAGGGACTCCCACGAGCAGTACTTC.

The V gene is TRBV24-1, the J gene TRBJ2-3, with TRBD2 matching over 10 bases. Germline CDR1 is KGHDR and CDR2 is SFDVKD. V lost 3 bases and J lost 4; bases outside the gene matches: 9. The CDR3 has 17 residues. CDR3 nucleotides: TGTGCCACCAGTGATCCCATACTAGCGGGGAGGGCAGATACGCAGTATTTT. Amino acid sequence: CATSDPILAGRADTQYF.

This clonotype appeared a few times. The chain combines TRBV19 with TRBJ1-2; unclear D gene. V was clipped by 4 bases and J by 3 bases, with 9 bases between them. Germline CDR1 is LNHDA and CDR2 is SQIVND (reference sequence). This CDR3 comprises 13 residues. In nucleotides, the CDR3 is TGTGCCAGTAGTACCTCCCGGGACTATGGCTACACCTTC. This gives the protein CASSTSRDYGYTF.

This sequence joins TRBV5-1 and TRBJ1-1, with D hard to call. Germline V gives CDR1 SGHRS, CDR2 YFSETQ. This CDR3 region has 15 residues. V dropped 3 bases and J dropped 0 bases, with 12 bases sitting between them. CDR3 amino acids: CASSYSGVMNTEAFF. As DNA, the CDR3 is TGCGCCAGCAGCTATTCCGGAGTCATGAACACTGAAGCTTTCTTT.

The V gene is TRBV27, the J gene TRBJ2-7; 9 nucleotides match TRBD1. The CDR3 is 16 residues long. After removal of 0 bases from V and 3 bases from J, the junction contained 6 bases not matched to a gene. Germline V gene sequence: CDR1 MNHEY, CDR2 SMNVEV (reference sequence). CDR3 amino acids: CASSLSTWDRVYEQYF. The DNA of the CDR3 is TGTGCCAGCAGTTTATCAACCTGGGACAGGGTCTACGAGCAGTACTTC.

This clonotype has only a few counts. This chain connects TRBV15 to TRBJ1-5; TRBD1 is a possible D gene (5 bases). Germline CDR1 is LNHNV and CDR2 is YYDKDF (reference sequence). V shed 0 bases and J shed 4 bases, with 7 bases lying between them. The CDR3 extends over 14 amino acids. CDR3 nucleotide sequence: TGTGCCACCAGCAGAGAGGGGGTTAATCAGCCCCAGCATTTT. This sequence encodes CATSREGVNQPQHF.

The chain links TRBV7-9 to TRBJ1-3; TRBD1 might be the D (5 bases). Germline CDR1 is SEHNR and CDR2 is FQNEAQ (reference sequence). The CDR3 contains 14 residues. V was shortened by 5 bases and J by 4 bases, with 12 bases between the two germline ends. CDR3: CASSPGSPGNTIYF. CDR3 nucleotides: TGTGCCAGCAGCCCAGGGTCCCCCGGAAACACCATATATTTT.

The rearrangement links TRBV19 to TRBJ2-7; 10 bases align to TRBD2. The CDR3 has 15 residues. V shed 5 bases and J 3 bases; nucleotides not matched to a gene: 7. The germline CDR1 and CDR2 sequences are LNHDA and SQIVND (reference sequence). CDR3 bases: TGTGCCAGTAGTCCGGAAACTAGCGGGGACTACGAGCAGTACTTC. Residues: CASSPETSGDYEQYF.

The V gene is TRBV30, the J gene TRBJ2-7; D uncertain. Germline CDR1 reads GTSNPN; CDR2 reads SVGIG (reference sequence). The V and J ends lost 3 bases and 8 bases respectively, with 14 bases between them. CDR3 length equals 12 residues. The DNA of the CDR3 is TGTGCCTGGAGACGAGACTCCCACAAGCAGTACTTC. Residues: CAWRRDSHKQYF.